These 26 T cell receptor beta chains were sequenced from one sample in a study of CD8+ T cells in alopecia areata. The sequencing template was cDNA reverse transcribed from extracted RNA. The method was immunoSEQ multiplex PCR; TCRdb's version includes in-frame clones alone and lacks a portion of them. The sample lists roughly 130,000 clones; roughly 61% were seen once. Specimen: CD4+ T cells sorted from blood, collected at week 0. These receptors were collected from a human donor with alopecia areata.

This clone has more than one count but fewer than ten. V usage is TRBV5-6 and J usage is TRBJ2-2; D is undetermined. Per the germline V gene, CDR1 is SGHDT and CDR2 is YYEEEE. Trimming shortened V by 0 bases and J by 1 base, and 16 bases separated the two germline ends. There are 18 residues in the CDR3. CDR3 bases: TGTGCCAGCAGCTTGGTAGGATGGTCCCAGCGGAACACCGGGGAGCTGTTTTTT. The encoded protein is CASSLVGWSQRNTGELFF.

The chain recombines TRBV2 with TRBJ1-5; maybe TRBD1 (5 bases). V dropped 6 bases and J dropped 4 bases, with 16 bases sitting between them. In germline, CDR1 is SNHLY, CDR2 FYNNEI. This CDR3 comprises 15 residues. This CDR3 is CASSHWTPPNQPQHF. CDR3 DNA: TGTGCCAGCAGCCATTGGACACCCCCGAATCAGCCCCAGCATTTT.

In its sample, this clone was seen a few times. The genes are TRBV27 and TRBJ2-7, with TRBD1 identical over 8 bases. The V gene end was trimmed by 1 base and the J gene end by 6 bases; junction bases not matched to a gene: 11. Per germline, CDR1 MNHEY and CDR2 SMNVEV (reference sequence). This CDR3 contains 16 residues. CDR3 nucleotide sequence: TGTGCCAGCAGTTTATTCCTCGGGACAGGCACTTCCGAGCAGTACTTC. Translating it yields CASSLFLGTGTSEQYF.

The CDR3 here is CSVESWSSSGNTIYF. The CDR3 DNA is TGCAGCGTTGAGTCCTGGAGTAGCTCTGGAAACACCATATATTTT. V is TRBV29-1 and J is TRBJ1-3; D remains ambiguous. Trimming cost V 3 bases and J 0 bases, with 12 bases left between them. Germline V gives CDR1 SQVTM, CDR2 ANQGSEA. The CDR3 length is 15 residues.

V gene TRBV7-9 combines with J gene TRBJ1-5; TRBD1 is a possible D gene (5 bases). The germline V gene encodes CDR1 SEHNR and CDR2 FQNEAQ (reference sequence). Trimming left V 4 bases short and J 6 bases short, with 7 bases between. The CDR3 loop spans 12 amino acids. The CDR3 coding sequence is TGTGCCAGCAGCTCGCAGGGTCAGCCCCAGCATTTT. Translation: CASSSQGQPQHF.

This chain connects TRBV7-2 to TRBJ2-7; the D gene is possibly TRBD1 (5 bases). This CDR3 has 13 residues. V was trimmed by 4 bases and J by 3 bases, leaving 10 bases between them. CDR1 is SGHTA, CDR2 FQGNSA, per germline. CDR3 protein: CASSYDSLYEQYF. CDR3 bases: TGTGCCAGCAGCTATGACAGCCTCTACGAGCAGTACTTC. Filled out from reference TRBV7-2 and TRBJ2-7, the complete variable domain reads GAGVSQSPSNKVTEKGKDVELRCDPISGHTALYWYRQSLGQGLEFLIYFQGNSAPDKSGLPSDRFSAERTGGSVSTLTIQRTQQEDSAVYLCASSYDSLYEQYFGPGTRLTVT.

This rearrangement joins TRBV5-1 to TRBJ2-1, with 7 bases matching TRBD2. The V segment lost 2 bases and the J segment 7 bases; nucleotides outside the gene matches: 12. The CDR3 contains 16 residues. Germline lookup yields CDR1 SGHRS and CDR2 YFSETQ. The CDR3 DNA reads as TGCGCCAGCAGCTTAGGAGCTACCGGGACTACGAATGAGCAGTTCTTC. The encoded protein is CASSLGATGTTNEQFF.

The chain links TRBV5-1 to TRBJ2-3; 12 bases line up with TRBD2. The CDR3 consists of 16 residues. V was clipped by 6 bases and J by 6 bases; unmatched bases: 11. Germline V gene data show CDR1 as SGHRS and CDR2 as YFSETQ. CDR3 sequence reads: CASKFGVGTSGDTQYF. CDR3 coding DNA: TGCGCCAGCAAGTTCGGGGTTGGGACTAGCGGGGATACGCAGTATTTT.

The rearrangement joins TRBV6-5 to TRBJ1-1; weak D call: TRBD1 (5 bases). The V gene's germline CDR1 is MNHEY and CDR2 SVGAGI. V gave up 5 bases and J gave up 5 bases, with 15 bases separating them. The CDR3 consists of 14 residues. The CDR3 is CASSPRQRGTEAFF. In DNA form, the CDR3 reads TGTGCCAGCAGTCCTCGACAGCGGGGAACTGAAGCTTTCTTT.

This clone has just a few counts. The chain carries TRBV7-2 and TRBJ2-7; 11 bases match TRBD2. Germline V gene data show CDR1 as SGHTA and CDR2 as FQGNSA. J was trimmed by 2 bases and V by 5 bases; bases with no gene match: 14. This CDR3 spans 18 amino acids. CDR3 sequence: CASSARSGLAEATYEQYF. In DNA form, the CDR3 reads TGTGCCAGCAGCGCGAGATCGGGACTAGCGGAAGCTACCTACGAGCAGTACTTC.

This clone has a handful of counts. The CDR3 coding sequence is TGTGCCAGCAGGAGACTAGCGGGGGCGGATACGCAGTATTTT. The encoded protein is CASRRLAGADTQYF. V usage is TRBV2 and J usage is TRBJ2-3; 12 bases align to TRBD2. V was clipped by 6 bases and J by 6 bases; unmatched bases: 4. This CDR3 contains 14 residues. Germline loops: CDR1 SNHLY, CDR2 FYNNEI. Full variable domain (missing parts from reference TRBV2 and TRBJ2-3): EPEVTQTPSHQVTQMGQEVILRCVPISNHLYFYWYRQILGQKVEFLVSFYNNEISEKSEIFDDQFSVERPDGSNFTLKIRSTKLEDSAMYFCASRRLAGADTQYFGPGTRLTVL.

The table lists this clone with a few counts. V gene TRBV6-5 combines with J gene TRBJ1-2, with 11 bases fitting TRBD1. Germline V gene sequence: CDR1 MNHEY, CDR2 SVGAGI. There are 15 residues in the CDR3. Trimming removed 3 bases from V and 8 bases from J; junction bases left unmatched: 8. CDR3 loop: CASSYIHGTGGGYTF. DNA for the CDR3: TGTGCCAGCAGTTATATCCACGGGACAGGGGGAGGCTACACCTTC.

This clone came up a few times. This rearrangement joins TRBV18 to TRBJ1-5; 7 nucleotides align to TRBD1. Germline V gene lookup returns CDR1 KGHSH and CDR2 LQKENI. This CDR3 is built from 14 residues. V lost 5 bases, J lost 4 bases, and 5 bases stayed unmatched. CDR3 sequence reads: CASSWTGVNQPQHF. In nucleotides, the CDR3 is TGTGCCAGCTCATGGACAGGAGTTAATCAGCCCCAGCATTTT.

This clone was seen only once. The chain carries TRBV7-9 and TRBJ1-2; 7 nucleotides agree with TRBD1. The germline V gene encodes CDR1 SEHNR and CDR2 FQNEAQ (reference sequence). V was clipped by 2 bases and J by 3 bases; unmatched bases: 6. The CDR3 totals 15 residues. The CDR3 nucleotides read TGTGCCAGCAGCTTATCGGCAGGGGGATACTATGGCTACACCTTC. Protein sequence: CASSLSAGGYYGYTF.

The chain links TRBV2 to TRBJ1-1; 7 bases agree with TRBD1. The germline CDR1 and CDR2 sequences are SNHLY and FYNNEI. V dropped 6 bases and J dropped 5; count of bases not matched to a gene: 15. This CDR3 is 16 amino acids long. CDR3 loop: CASSRLSTGENTEAFF. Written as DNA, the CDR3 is TGTGCCAGCAGCCGCCTATCCACAGGGGAGAATACTGAAGCTTTCTTT.

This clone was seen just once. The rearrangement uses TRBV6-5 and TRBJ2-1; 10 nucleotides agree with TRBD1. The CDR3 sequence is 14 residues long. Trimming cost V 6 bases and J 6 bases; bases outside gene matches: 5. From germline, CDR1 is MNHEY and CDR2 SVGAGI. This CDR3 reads CASRGTGAFNEQFF. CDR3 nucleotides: TGTGCCAGCAGGGGGACAGGGGCCTTCAATGAGCAGTTCTTC.

CDR3 DNA sequence: TGTGCCAGCAGCAAAATGCGGGACAGGGGCTACGAGCAGTACTTC. This encodes CASSKMRDRGYEQYF. V gene TRBV21-1 combines with J gene TRBJ2-7; the table's TRBD1 call for D was not verified on the DNA. TRBV21-1 is designated a pseudogene. This CDR3 comprises 15 residues.

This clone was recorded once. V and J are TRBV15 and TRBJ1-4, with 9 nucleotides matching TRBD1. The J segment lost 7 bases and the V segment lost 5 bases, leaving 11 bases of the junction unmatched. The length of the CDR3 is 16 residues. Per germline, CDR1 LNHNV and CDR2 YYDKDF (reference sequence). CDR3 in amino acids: CATSPNSGTGTEKLFF. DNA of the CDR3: TGTGCCACCAGCCCTAATTCCGGGACAGGGACTGAAAAACTGTTTTTT.

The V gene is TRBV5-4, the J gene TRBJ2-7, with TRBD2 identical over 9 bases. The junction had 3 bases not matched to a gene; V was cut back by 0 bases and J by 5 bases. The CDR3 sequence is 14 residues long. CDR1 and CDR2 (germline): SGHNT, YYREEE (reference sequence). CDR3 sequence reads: CASSLVAGAHEQYF. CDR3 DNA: TGTGCCAGCAGCTTGGTAGCGGGAGCCCACGAGCAGTACTTC.

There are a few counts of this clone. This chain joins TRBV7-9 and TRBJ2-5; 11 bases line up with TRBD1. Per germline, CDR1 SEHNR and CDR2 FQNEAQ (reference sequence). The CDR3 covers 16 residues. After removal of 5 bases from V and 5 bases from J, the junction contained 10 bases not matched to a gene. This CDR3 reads CASSPSRTGGWETQYF. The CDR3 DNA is TGTGCCAGCAGCCCCTCACGGACAGGGGGCTGGGAGACCCAGTACTTC.

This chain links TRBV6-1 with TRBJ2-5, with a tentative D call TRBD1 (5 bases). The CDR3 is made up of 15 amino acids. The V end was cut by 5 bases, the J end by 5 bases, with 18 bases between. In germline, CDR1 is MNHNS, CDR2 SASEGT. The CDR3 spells CASSPDTGDGETQYF. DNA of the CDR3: TGTGCCAGCAGTCCAGATACAGGAGATGGCGAGACCCAGTACTTC.

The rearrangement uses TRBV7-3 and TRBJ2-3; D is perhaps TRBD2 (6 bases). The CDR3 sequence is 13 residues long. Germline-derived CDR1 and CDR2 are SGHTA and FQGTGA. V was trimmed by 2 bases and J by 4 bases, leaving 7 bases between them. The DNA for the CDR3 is TGTGCCAGCAGCTTAGGAGGGGCAGATACGCAGTATTTT. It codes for CASSLGGADTQYF.

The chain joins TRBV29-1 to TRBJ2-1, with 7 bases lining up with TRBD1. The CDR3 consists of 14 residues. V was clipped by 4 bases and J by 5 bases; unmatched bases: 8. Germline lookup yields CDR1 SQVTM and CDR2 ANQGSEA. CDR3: CSVVQGHTDNEQFF. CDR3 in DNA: TGCAGCGTTGTACAGGGGCACACAGACAATGAGCAGTTCTTC.

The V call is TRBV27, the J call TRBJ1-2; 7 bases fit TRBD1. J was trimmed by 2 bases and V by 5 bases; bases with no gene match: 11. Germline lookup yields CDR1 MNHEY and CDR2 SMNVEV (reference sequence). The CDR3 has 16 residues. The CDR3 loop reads CASSVTGTVLNYGYTF. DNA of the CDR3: TGTGCCAGCAGTGTAACAGGGACAGTCCTAAACTATGGCTACACCTTC.

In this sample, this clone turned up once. The CDR3: CASSLGGTSGRVGEQFF. Written as DNA, the CDR3 is TGTGCCAGCAGCTTAGGGGGGACTAGCGGGAGGGTCGGTGAGCAGTTCTTC. This chain connects TRBV7-3 to TRBJ2-1; TRBD2 aligns across 16 bases. The CDR3 length is 17 residues. Per germline, CDR1 SGHTA and CDR2 FQGTGA. Losses at the gene ends were 2 bases for V and 9 bases for J; bases not matched to a gene: 7.

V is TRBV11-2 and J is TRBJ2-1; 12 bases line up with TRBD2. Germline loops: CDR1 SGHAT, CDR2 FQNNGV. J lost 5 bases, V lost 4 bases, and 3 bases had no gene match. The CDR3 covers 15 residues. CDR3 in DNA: TGTGCCAGCAGCTCGAGACTAGCGGGAGACAATGAGCAGTTCTTC. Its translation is CASSSRLAGDNEQFF.